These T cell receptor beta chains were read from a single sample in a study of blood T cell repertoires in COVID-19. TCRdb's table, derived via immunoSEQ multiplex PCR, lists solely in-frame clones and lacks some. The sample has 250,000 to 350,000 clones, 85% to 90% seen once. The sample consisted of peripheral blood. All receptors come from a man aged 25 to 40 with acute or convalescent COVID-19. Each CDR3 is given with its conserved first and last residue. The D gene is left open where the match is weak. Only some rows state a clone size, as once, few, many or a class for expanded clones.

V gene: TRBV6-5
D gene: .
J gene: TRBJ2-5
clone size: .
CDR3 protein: CASSSISRGGGETQYF
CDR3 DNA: TGTGCCAGCAGTTCGATCTCGCGGGGAGGAGGAGAGACCCAGTACTTC

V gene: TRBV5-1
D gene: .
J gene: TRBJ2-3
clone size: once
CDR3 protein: CASSLQGRPDTQYF
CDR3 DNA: TGCGCCAGCAGCTTACAGGGAAGGCCAGATACGCAGTATTTT

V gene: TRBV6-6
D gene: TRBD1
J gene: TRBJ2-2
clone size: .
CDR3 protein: CASTPLDTGVAGELFF
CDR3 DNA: TGTGCCAGCACCCCACTGGATACAGGGGTCGCAGGGGAGCTGTTTTTT

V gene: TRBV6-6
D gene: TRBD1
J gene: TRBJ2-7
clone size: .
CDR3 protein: CASSSPDRGLYEQYF
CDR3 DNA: TGTGCCAGCAGCTCTCCCGACAGGGGACTTTACGAGCAGTACTTC

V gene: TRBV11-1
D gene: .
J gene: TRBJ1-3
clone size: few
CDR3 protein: CASTNTGNTIYF
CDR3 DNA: TGTGCCAGCACAAACACTGGAAACACCATATATTTT

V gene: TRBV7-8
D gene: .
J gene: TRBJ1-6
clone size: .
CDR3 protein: CASSLSSLQGWGSPLHF
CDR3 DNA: TGTGCCAGCAGCTTATCGTCCCTACAGGGTTGGGGTTCACCCCTCCACTTT

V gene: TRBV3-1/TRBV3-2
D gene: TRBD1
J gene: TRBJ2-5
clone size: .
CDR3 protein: CASSPYRGEETQYF
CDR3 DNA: TGTGCCAGCAGCCCTTACAGGGGGGAAGAGACCCAGTACTTC

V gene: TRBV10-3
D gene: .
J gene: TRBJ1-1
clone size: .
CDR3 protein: CATGRWQDTEAFF
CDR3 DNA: TGTGCCACCGGGAGGTGGCAGGACACTGAAGCTTTCTTT

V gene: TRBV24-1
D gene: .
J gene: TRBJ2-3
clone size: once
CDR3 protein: CATSETVYTDTQYF
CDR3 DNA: TGTGCCACCAGTGAGACAGTATACACAGATACGCAGTATTTT

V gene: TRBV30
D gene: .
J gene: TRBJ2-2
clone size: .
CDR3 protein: CAWSGQATGELFF
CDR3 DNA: TGTGCCTGGAGTGGACAGGCCACCGGGGAGCTGTTTTTT

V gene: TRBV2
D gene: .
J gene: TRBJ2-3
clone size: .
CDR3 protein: CASSGQGLLRDTQYF
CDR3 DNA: TGTGCCAGCAGTGGGCAGGGGTTACTTCGGGATACGCAGTATTTT

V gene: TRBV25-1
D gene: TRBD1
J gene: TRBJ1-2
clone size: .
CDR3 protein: CASSESPGQPYGYTF
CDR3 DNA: TGTGCCAGCAGTGAATCCCCGGGACAGCCCTATGGCTACACCTTC

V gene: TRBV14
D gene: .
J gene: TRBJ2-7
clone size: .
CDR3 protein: CASSQETFSLIHEQYF
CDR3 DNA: TGTGCCAGCAGCCAAGAAACCTTTTCACTGATACACGAGCAGTACTTC

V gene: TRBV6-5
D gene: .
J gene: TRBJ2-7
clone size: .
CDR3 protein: CASSYTGFHEQYF
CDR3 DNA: TGTGCCAGCAGTTACACAGGGTTCCACGAGCAGTACTTC

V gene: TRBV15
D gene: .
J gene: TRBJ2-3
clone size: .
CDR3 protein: CATSRGGPDTQYF
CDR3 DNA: TGTGCCACCAGCAGAGGGGGGCCAGACACGCAGTATTTT

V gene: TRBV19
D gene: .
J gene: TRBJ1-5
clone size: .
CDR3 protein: CASSIGPPRGSNQPQHF
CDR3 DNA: TGTGCCAGTAGTATAGGCCCACCTAGAGGGAGCAATCAGCCCCAGCATTTT

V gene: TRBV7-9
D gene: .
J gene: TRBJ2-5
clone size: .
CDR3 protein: CASSPGLRETQYF
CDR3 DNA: TGTGCCAGCAGCCCGGGTCTCCGGGAGACCCAGTACTTC

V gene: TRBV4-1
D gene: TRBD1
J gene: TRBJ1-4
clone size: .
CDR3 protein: CASSQPTGRDHEKLFF
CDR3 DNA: TGCGCCAGCAGCCAGCCGACAGGGAGAGACCATGAAAAACTGTTTTTT

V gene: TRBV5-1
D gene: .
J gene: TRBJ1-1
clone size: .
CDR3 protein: CASSPLGQSAFF
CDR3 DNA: TGCGCCAGCAGCCCCTTAGGACAGTCAGCTTTCTTT

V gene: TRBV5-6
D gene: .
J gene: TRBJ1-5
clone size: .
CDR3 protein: CASSLGRASDRPQHF
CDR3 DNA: TGTGCCAGCAGCTTGGGCAGGGCTAGTGATCGGCCCCAGCATTTT

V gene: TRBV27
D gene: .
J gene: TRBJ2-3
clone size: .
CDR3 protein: CASSSRGTSTDTQYF
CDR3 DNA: TGTGCCAGCAGTTCTCGGGGTACAAGCACAGATACGCAGTATTTT

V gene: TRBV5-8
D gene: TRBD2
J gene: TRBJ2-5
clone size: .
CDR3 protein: CASSSALTSGGKETQYF
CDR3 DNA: TGTGCCAGCAGCTCGGCACTGACTAGCGGGGGAAAAGAGACCCAGTACTTC

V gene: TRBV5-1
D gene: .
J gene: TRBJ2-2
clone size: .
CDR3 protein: CASSLVPGTGELFF
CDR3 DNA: TGCGCCAGCAGCTTGGTTCCGGGCACCGGGGAGCTGTTTTTT

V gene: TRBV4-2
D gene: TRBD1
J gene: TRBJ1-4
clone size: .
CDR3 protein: CASSQGDRGLDNEKLFF
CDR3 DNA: TGTGCCAGCAGCCAAGGGGACAGGGGGCTCGATAATGAAAAACTGTTTTTT

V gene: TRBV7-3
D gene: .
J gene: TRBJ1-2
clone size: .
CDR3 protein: CASSLVPGTFYGYTF
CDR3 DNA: TGTGCCAGCAGCTTAGTCCCCGGGACTTTCTATGGCTACACCTTC

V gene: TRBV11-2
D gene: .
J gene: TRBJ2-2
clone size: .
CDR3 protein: CASGNPDYTGELFF
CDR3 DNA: TGTGCCAGCGGAAACCCCGACTATACCGGGGAGCTGTTTTTT

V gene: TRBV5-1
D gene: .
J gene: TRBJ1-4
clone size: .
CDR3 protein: CASSLSGVQEVKEGKLFF
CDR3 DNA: TGCGCCAGCAGCTTGTCGGGAGTACAGGAGGTAAAGGAGGGAAAACTGTTTTTT

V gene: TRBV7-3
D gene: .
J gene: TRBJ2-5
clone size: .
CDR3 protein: CASSLMGGRSQETQYF
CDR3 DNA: TGTGCCAGCAGCTTAATGGGGGGAAGGAGTCAAGAGACCCAGTACTTC

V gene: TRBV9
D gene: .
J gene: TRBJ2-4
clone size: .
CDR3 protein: CASSAALGGVNIQYF
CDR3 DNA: TGTGCCAGCAGCGCCGCATTAGGAGGGGTCAACATTCAGTACTTC

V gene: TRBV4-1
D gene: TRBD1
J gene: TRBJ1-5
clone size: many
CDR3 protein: CASSQGDRFQPPSNQPQHF
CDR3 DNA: TGCGCCAGCAGCCAAGGGGACAGGTTCCAACCCCCAAGCAATCAGCCCCAGCATTTT

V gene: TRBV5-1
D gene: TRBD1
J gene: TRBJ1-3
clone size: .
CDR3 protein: CASSPTGAFGNTIYF
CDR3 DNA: TGCGCCAGCAGCCCGACAGGGGCATTCGGAAACACCATATATTTT

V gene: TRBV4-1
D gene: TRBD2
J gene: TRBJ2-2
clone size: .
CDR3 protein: CASSPTLAGGLAGELFF
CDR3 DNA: TGCGCCAGCAGCCCCACCCTAGCGGGAGGTTTGGCCGGGGAGCTGTTTTTT

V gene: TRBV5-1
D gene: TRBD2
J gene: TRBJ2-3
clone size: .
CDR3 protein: CASSSTPTSGSGGDTQYF
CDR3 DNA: TGCGCCAGCAGCTCCACTCCGACTAGCGGGAGTGGTGGAGATACGCAGTATTTT

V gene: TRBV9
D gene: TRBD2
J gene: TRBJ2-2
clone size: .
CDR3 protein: CARGGGTPNTGELFF
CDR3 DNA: TGTGCCCGCGGGGGGGGTACTCCGAACACCGGGGAGCTGTTTTTT

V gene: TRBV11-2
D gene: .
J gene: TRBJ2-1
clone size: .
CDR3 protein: CASSKDRDSRYNEQFF
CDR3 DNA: TGTGCCAGCAGCAAGGACCGGGACTCCCGTTACAATGAGCAGTTCTTC

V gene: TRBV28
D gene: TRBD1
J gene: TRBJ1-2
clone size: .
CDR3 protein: CASSLGQVYGYTF
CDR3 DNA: TGTGCCAGCAGTCTGGGACAGGTCTATGGCTACACCTTC

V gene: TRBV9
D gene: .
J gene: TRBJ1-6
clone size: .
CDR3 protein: CASSVVEAAESPLHF
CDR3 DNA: TGTGCCAGCAGCGTAGTTGAGGCAGCGGAGTCACCCCTCCACTTT

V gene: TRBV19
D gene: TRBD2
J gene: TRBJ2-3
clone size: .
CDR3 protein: CASSIEQLAGMDTQYF
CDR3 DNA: TGTGCCAGTAGTATAGAGCAACTAGCGGGAATGGATACGCAGTATTTT

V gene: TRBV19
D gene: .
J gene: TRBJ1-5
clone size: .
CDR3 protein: CASSRRTGGDQPQHF
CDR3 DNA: TGTGCCAGTAGTAGGAGGACCGGCGGGGATCAGCCCCAGCATTTT

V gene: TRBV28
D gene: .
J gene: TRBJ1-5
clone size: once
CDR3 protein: CASQESNQPQHF
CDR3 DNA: TGTGCCAGCCAGGAAAGCAATCAGCCCCAGCATTTT

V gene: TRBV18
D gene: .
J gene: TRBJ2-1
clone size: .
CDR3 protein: CASSPLRGHNEQFF
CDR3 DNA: TGTGCCAGCTCACCACTCCGCGGGCACAATGAGCAGTTCTTC

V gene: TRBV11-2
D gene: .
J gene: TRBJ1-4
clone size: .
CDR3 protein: CASSLEVGGGVKLFF
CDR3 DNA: TGTGCCAGCAGCTTAGAGGTGGGAGGAGGTGTAAAACTGTTTTTT

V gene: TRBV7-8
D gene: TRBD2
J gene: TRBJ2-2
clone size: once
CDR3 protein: CASSPSWAGLAAGELFF
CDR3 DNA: TGTGCCAGCAGCCCCTCATGGGCCGGACTAGCGGCCGGGGAGCTGTTTTTT

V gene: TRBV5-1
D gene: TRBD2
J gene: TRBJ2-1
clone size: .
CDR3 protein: CASSLGGGSYNEQFF
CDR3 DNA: TGCGCCAGCAGCTTAGGCGGGGGCTCCTACAATGAGCAGTTCTTC

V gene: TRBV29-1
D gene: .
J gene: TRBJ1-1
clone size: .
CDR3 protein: CSVARGGPTEAFF
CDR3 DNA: TGCAGCGTTGCCCGAGGAGGGCCCACTGAAGCTTTCTTT

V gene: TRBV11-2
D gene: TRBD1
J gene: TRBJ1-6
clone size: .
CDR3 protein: CASSLGQGDNSPLHF
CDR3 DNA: TGTGCCAGCAGCTTAGGACAGGGAGATAATTCACCCCTCCACTTT

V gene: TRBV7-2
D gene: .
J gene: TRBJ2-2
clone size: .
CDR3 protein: CASSPVGGQVAGELFF
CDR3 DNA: TGTGCCAGCAGCCCGGTGGGAGGACAGGTGGCCGGGGAGCTGTTTTTT

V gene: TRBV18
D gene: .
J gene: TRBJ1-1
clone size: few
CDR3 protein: CASSPSGLGNTEAFF
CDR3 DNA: TGTGCCAGCTCACCTTCCGGGTTGGGTAACACTGAAGCTTTCTTT

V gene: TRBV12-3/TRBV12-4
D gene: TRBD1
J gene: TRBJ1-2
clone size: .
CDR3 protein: CASRSGTDYGYTF
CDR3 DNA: TGTGCCAGCAGATCCGGGACAGACTATGGCTACACCTTC

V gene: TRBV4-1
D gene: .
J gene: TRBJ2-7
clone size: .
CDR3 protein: CASSQDRADPMQYF
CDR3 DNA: TGCGCCAGCAGCCAAGATCGAGCGGACCCAATGCAGTACTTC

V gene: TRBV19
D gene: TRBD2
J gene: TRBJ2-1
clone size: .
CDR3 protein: CASSIGTSGKNEQFF
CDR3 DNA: TGTGCCAGTAGTATAGGAACTAGCGGGAAGAATGAGCAGTTCTTC

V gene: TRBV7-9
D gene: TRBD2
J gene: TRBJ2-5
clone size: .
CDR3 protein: CASSSPGSGGLQETQYF
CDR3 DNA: TGTGCCAGCAGCTCCCCGGGGAGCGGGGGCCTCCAAGAGACCCAGTACTTC

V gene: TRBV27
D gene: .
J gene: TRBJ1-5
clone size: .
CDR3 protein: CASSPYTNSNQPQHF
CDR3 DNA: TGTGCCAGCAGTCCCTATACTAATAGCAATCAGCCCCAGCATTTT

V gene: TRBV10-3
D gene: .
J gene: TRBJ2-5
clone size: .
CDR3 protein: CAISGRSQETQYF
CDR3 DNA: TGTGCCATCAGTGGCAGGTCCCAAGAGACCCAGTACTTC

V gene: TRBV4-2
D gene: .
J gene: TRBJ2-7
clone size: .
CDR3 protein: CASSQDNAAGNKQYF
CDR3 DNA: TGTGCCAGCAGCCAAGACAACGCGGCCGGGAATAAGCAGTACTTC

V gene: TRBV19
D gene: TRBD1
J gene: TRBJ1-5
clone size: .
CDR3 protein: CASCGDRGLNQPQHF
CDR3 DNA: TGTGCCAGTTGTGGGGACAGGGGACTAAATCAGCCCCAGCATTTT

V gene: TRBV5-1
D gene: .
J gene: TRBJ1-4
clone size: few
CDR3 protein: CASSFAPTNEKLFF
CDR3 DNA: TGCGCCAGCAGCTTTGCGCCAACTAATGAAAAACTGTTTTTT

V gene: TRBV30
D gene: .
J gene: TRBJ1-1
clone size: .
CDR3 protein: CAWSVSSYNTEAFF
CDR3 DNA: TGTGCCTGGAGTGTAAGCTCCTACAACACTGAAGCTTTCTTT

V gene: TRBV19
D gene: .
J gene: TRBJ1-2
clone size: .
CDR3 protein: CASKKEGNYGYTF
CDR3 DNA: TGTGCCAGTAAGAAGGAGGGTAACTATGGCTACACCTTC